This entry concerns a single TCR beta chain. As yet, its antigen is unknown. V shed 4 bases, J shed 3 bases, and the junction held 4 bases outside the gene matches. Germline V gene sequence: CDR1 MDHEN, CDR2 SYDVKM. CDR3 length: 16 residues. The entry originates in a study of cytomegalovirus exposure and HLA in healthy donors. Across the study: The same platform used for the roughly 610 first-cohort repertoires was also used for the 95 to 150 validation repertoires, as a later analysis reported. Study-wide findings and caveats: Reported performance of the classifier showed diagnosis of cytomegalovirus status with high specificity and sensitivity. Cytomegalovirus association was assigned to approximately 180 TCR beta chains.

Only in-frame clones appear in the TCRdb table, and some are missing; sequencing was by immunoSEQ multiplex PCR. In the table there are approximately 160,000 clones, more than 70% of which are singletons. The TCR comes from a man younger than 40 in good health and CMV-seropositive. This chain links TRBV28 with TRBJ2-5; 14 bases map to TRBD2. The material sequenced was PBMCs. CDR3 coding DNA: TGTGCCAGCAGTTCCTGGGGACTAGCGGGAGAAGAGACCCAGTACTTC. It yields the protein CASSSWGLAGEETQYF.